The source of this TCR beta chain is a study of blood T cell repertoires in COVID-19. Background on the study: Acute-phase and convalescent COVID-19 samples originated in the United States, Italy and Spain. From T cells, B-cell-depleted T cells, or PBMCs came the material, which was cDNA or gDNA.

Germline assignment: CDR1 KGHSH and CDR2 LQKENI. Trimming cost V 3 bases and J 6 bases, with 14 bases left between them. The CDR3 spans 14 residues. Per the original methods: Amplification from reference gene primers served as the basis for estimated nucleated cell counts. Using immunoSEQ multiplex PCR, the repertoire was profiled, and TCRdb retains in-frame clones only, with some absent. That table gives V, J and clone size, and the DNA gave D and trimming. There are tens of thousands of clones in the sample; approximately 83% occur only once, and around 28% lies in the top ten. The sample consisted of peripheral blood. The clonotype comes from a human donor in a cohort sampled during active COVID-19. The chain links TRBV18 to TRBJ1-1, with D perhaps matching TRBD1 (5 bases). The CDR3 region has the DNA TGTGCCAGCTCACCCTCCGACAGTCTCGCTGAAGCTTTCTTT. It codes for CASSPSDSLAEAFF.